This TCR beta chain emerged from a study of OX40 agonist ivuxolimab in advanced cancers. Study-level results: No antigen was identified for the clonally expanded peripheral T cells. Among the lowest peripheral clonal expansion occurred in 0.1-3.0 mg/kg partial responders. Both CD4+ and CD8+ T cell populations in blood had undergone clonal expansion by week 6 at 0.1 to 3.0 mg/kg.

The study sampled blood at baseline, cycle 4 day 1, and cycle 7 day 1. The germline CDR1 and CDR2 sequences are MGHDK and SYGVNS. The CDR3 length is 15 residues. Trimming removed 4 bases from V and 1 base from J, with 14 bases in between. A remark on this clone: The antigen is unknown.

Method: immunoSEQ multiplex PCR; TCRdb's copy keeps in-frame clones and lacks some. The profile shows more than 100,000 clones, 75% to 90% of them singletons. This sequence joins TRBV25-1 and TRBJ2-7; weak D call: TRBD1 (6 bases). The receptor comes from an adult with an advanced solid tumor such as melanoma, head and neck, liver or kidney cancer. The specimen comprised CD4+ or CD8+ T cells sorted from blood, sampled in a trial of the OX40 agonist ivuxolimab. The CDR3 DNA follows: TGTGCCAGCAGTGTTGACAGGTTCCTTTCCTACGAGCAGTACTTC. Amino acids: CASSVDRFLSYEQYF.